What follows is one T cell receptor (beta chain) and its context. Its antigen remains unknown. After removal of 5 bases from V and 8 bases from J, the junction contained 10 bases not matched to a gene. The CDR3 runs to 15 residues. Germline V gives CDR1 SGHTA, CDR2 FQGTGA. The repertoire was sequenced with immunoSEQ multiplex PCR; TCRdb's copy has only in-frame clones and lacks some. The sample has roughly 76,000 clones, 80% to 90% seen once. This record belongs to a study of T cell responses to AZD1222 COVID-19 vaccine. Study observations and caveats: After two AZD1222 doses, spike-specific TCR breadth and depth rose versus day 0. Repertoires were obtained solely post-peak T cell response. Mostly white British, mostly female donors; authors suggested clonal diversity may be underestimated. CD4 TCRs associated with vaccination spanned spike, dominating at 160-218 and 743-854.

This chain joins TRBV7-3 and TRBJ2-1, with 9 positions matching TRBD2. The source was peripheral blood, collected on day 0 of AZD1222 vaccination. This TCR was sampled from an adult in good health. CDR3 in DNA: TGTGCCAGCAGCCCCCTTAGCGGGAGAAACGATGAGCAGTTCTTC. Translation: CASSPLSGRNDEQFF.